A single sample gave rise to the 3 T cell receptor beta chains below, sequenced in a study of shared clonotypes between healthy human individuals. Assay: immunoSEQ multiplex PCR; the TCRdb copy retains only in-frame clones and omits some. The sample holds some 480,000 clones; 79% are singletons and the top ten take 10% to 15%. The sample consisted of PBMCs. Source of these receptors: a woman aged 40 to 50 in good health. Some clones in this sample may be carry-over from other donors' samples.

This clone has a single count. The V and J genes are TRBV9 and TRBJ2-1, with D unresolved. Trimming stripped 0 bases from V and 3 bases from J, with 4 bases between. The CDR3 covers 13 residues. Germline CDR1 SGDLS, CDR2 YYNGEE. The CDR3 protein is CASSVADYNEQFF. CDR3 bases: TGTGCCAGCAGCGTAGCCGACTACAATGAGCAGTTCTTC.

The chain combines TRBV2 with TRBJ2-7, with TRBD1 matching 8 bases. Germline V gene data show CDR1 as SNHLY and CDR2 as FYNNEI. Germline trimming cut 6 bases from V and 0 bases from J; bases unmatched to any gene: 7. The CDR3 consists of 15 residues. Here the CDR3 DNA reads TGTGCCAGCAGCGTGGACAGGGAGATCTCCTACGAGCAGTACTTC. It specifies CASSVDREISYEQYF.

In nucleotides, the CDR3 is TGTGCCTGGAGTAGGGACAGCCGGGGTCAGCCCCAGCATTTT. It codes for CAWSRDSRGQPQHF. The chain uses TRBV30 and TRBJ1-5; 7 nucleotides line up with TRBD1. J was trimmed by 6 bases and V by 2 bases; bases with no gene match: 7. The CDR3 runs 14 residues. Germline CDR1 is GTSNPN and CDR2 is SVGIG (reference sequence).